The clone carrying this T cell receptor beta chain came up once. Libraries were prepared by immunoSEQ multiplex PCR; TCRdb keeps only in-frame clonotypes and omits some of them. Of about 310,000 clones in the sample, roughly 90% were seen once. The data were obtained in a study of blood T cell repertoires in COVID-19. About the research overall: From T cells, B-cell-depleted T cells, or PBMCs came the material, which was cDNA or gDNA.

The age range of participants was 18 to 89 years, with residence in about 25 US areas. Symptom resolution, clearance, or two negative PCRs marked the recovered donors of Cohort 3. V was clipped by 2 bases and J by 4 bases, with 4 bases between them. Looked up from germline, CDR1 is SGHKS and CDR2 is YYEKEE (reference sequence). The CDR3 has 12 residues. The TCR comes from a woman aged 25 to 39 who had recovered from COVID-19. Material for sequencing was PBMCs or T cells enriched from blood (not recorded which). This chain joins TRBV5-5 and TRBJ1-5; no clear D. The CDR3 sequence is CASSFFNQPQHF. The CDR3 coding sequence is TGTGCCAGCAGCTTCTTTAATCAGCCCCAGCATTTT.